The source of this T cell receptor beta chain is a study of cytomegalovirus exposure and HLA in healthy donors (dated by TCRdb to the late 2010s). Concerning the study at large: A later analysis indicated that the 95 to 150 validation repertoires were generated on the platform also employed for the approximately 670 repertoires of the first cohort. To predict cytomegalovirus infection status, the study brought together high-throughput TCR immunosequencing, statistical association of individual TCRs with disease status, and machine learning. The study aimed to test whether signatures of past pathogen exposure could be identified by cataloging public T cell receptors. Along with the roughly 670-subject first cohort, a separate validation cohort of over a hundred different subjects was used. On the study overall, not on this receptor specifically: The authors suggested that the approach could potentially be generalized to other disease states and immunological phenotypes. The classifier was reported to diagnose cytomegalovirus status with high specificity and sensitivity in both the original and validation cohorts. All 120 or so repertoires were used to score co-occurrence in the validation cohort in a later analysis, because that analysis had no HLA typing for the cohort. Of the cluster scores, about 94% were above 0 in a later analysis, which found that TCRs clustered in the first cohort also tended to co-occur in the 120 or so validation repertoires. The study listed around 160 TCR beta chains as associated with cytomegalovirus. Most TCR sequences were seen in very few donors, while some public TCRs were found in many individuals. A few of the identified cytomegalovirus-associated TCR beta chains were confirmed in vitro to be specific for cytomegalovirus antigens.

The germline V gene provides CDR1 MNHEY and CDR2 SVGAGI. Trimming takes 5 bases off V and 7 bases off J; junction bases not matched to a gene: 9. The CDR3, cysteine through phenylalanine, is 15 amino acids long. Only the CDR3 portion is preserved as DNA: 45 bases, with reading frame beginning at the first base. Preparation of the library involved the immunoSEQ multiplex PCR assay. In the source study's methods: A statistical classification framework was built to diagnose cytomegalovirus status from the catalog of TCR beta chain sequences. The clones in this table, taken by TCRdb from immuneACCESS, are in-frame only. Not every clone is retained; where verified, under half of the shortfall comes from an unresolved V gene, and the cause of the rest is unknown. V, J and clone size derive from that table, while D and trimming were established from the DNA sequence. The sample contains about 120,000 clones, approximately 90% of them found a single time. The ten largest clonotypes hold over 1.5% of the sample.

The donors were included in the validation cohort of around 120 subjects, a group kept apart from the approximately 650-subject first cohort. Details on this clone: Which antigen it targets is not known. Per-base qualities were not stored, and no clone one base away is much larger.

Sequenced input: PBMCs. The sequence joins TRBV6-5 to TRBJ2-1, with 9 central nucleotides matching TRBD1. The TCR comes from a woman between 18 and 29 years old in good health and CMV-seronegative. The CDR3 in this case is CASSAGTGTLNEQFF. The DNA reads as follows: TGTGCCAGCAGTGCCGGGACAGGGACTCTAAATGAGCAGTTCTTC.